This T cell receptor (beta chain) comes out of a study of T cell responses to AZD1222 COVID-19 vaccine. The CDR3 spans 15 residues. Deletions cut 3 bases from V and 0 bases from J, with 9 bases between. Germline V gene data show CDR1 as SNHLY and CDR2 as FYNNEI. The assay was immunoSEQ multiplex PCR, and TCRdb's table has in-frame clones only and misses some. The table records approximately 13,000 clones, under 85% of them present only once. The study's findings and limits: Clonal diversity was possibly underestimated, and white British individuals and females predominated among donors. Repertoires were obtained only post-peak T cell response. Unmutated variant regions are reportedly targeted by nearly half of spike-specific TCRs.

Of note for this clone: What it binds is not known.

The chain links TRBV2 to TRBJ1-5; maybe TRBD1 (6 bases). This receptor was taken from an adult who received the AZD1222 COVID-19 vaccine. The specimen was peripheral blood, collected 28 days after the second AZD1222 dose. CDR3: CASSEFRGSNQPQHF. CDR3 nucleotide sequence: TGTGCCAGCAGTGAGTTCAGGGGTAGCAATCAGCCCCAGCATTTT.